This passage covers 17 T cell receptor beta chains from one sample sequenced in a study of Ad26.COV2.S vaccination and SARS-CoV-2 variants. The data were produced by immunoSEQ multiplex PCR, yet TCRdb's version contains in-frame clones alone and is incomplete. Of about 350,000 clones listed, about 88% are singletons. Regarding treatment: 15 to 20 received Ad26.COV2.S at low or high dose, single or two shots; five or six received placebo; per-sample allocation not given. Sample collection was performed on day 63 after the first vaccine or placebo injection. Sequencing used peripheral blood, obtained in a trial of Ad26.COV2.S vaccine versus placebo. These receptors originate from a person aged 18-60 years who received the Ad26.COV2.S COVID-19 vaccine or a placebo.

The chain links TRBV3-1 (or the pseudogene TRBV3-2) to TRBJ2-7, with D perhaps TRBD2 (5 bases). Trimming left V 2 bases short and J 0 bases short, with 17 bases between. The CDR3 extends over 17 amino acids. Per germline, CDR1 LGHDT and CDR2 YNNKEL (reference sequence). The CDR3 reads CASSQIPTGCFSYEQYF. CDR3 DNA sequence: TGTGCCAGCAGCCAAATTCCCACGGGATGTTTCTCCTACGAGCAGTACTTC.

This clone was picked up one time. An end of the junction differs from the germline gene, which may be a read error. This chain uses TRBV6-2 or TRBV6-3 with TRBJ2-7; 10 nucleotides line up with TRBD2. The CDR3 length is 17 residues. Germline values: CDR1 MNHEY, CDR2 SVGEGT. DNA of the CDR3: TGTGCCAGCACTTACTCAGGCCGGACTAGCGGAACCTACGAGCAGTACTTC. Its protein is CASTYSGRTSGTYEQYF.

This chain links TRBV28 with TRBJ2-5, with TRBD1 as a possible D gene (5 bases). Germline V gene data show CDR1 as MDHEN and CDR2 as SYDVKM. The germline V and J ends were trimmed by 1 base and 6 bases, with 12 bases remaining between them. The CDR3 runs 14 residues. The CDR3 sequence: CASSLYGQLQTQYF. Written as DNA, the CDR3 is TGTGCCAGCAGTTTATATGGACAATTGCAGACCCAGTACTTC. The full variable domain, its missing parts supplied by reference TRBV28 and TRBJ2-5, is DVKVTQSSRYLVKRTGEKVFLECVQDMDHENMFWYRQDPGLGLRLIYFSYDVKMKEKGDIPEGYSVSREKKERFSLILESASTNQTSMYLCASSLYGQLQTQYFGPGTRLLVL.

The rearrangement joins TRBV9 to TRBJ1-3; tentative D call: TRBD1 (5 bases). Germline V gene data show CDR1 as SGDLS and CDR2 as YYNGEE. The CDR3 runs 15 residues. V lost 3 bases to trimming and J lost 0 bases, with 10 bases between them. The CDR3 DNA reads as TGTGCCAGCAGCGCCTCAGGGAGCTCTGGAAACACCATATATTTT. The encoded protein is CASSASGSSGNTIYF.

The rearrangement joins TRBV19 to TRBJ1-2; maybe TRBD1 (6 bases). V gave up 7 bases and J gave up 5 bases, with 17 bases separating them. CDR3 size: 14 residues. Germline lookup yields CDR1 LNHDA and CDR2 SQIVND (reference sequence). The CDR3 region is CASTMAGGPYGYTF. DNA of the CDR3: TGTGCCAGTACAATGGCGGGGGGCCCATATGGCTACACCTTC.

The J gene is TRBJ2-1, the V gene TRBV7-9; TRBD2 is a possible D gene (6 bases). The CDR3 has 17 amino acids. CDR1 is SEHNR and CDR2 is FQNEAQ in the germline V gene (reference sequence). Trimming removed 1 base from V and 0 bases from J, with 13 bases in between. DNA for the CDR3: TGTGCCAGCAGCTTAGAATTAGCGGAAAGCTCCTACAATGAGCAGTTCTTC. Translated, it gives CASSLELAESSYNEQFF.

This clone was counted only a few times. The genes are TRBV4-1 and TRBJ1-2; TRBD1 aligns across 10 bases. The length of the CDR3 is 15 residues. From germline, CDR1 is MGHRA and CDR2 YSYEKL. Trimming cost V 2 bases and J 6 bases; bases outside gene matches: 6. CDR3 nucleotides: TGCGCCAGCAGCCAAATGGGACAGGGGTGGGATGGCTACACCTTC. It specifies CASSQMGQGWDGYTF.

The chain couples TRBV19 to TRBJ2-5; 9 bases agree with TRBD1. The germline V gene encodes CDR1 LNHDA and CDR2 SQIVND (reference sequence). This CDR3 comprises 15 residues. J gave up 4 bases and V 3 bases, and 6 bases lay outside the gene matches. Written as DNA, the CDR3 is TGTGCCAGTAGTATGGAACAGGGGGCTGGAGAGACCCAGTACTTC. This encodes CASSMEQGAGETQYF.

The chain has TRBV6-1 and TRBJ1-6; weak D call: TRBD1 (6 bases). V was cut by 2 bases and J by 9 bases, with 14 bases left in between. In germline, CDR1 is MNHNS, CDR2 SASEGT. The CDR3 has 15 amino acids. The CDR3 DNA sequence: TGTGCCAGCAGTGAACAGGGAAGAGGGGGTTCACCCCTCCACTTT. It yields the protein CASSEQGRGGSPLHF.

The CDR3 loop reads CASSPTSTDTEAFF. The CDR3 region has the DNA TGTGCCAGCTCACCCACTTCGACAGACACTGAAGCTTTCTTT. The J gene is TRBJ1-1, the V gene TRBV18; D may be TRBD1 (5 bases). CDR3 length equals 14 residues. Trimming shortened V by 3 bases and J by 3 bases, and 11 bases separated the two germline ends. Germline V gene lookup returns CDR1 KGHSH and CDR2 LQKENI.

As to this clone: The junction and the germline gene differ at one end; a read error may be behind it. Other nucleotide sequences from this sample produce the same CDR3. The chain employs TRBV7-2 and TRBJ1-5; TRBD1 might be the D (6 bases). Per germline, CDR1 SGHTA and CDR2 FQGNSA. This CDR3 comprises 13 residues. In DNA form, the CDR3 reads TGTGCCAGCAGCCTAGCAGGGGCTCAGCCCCAGCATTTT. Protein sequence: CASSLAGAQPQHF.

The chain combines TRBV10-1 with TRBJ2-7, with TRBD2 matching over 12 bases. CDR3 length: 16 residues. V trimming: 6 bases; J trimming: 0 bases; junction bases outside the gene matches: 6. The germline CDR1 and CDR2 sequences are WNHNN and SYGVQD (reference sequence). The CDR3 loop is CASRIQTSGSSYEQYF. The DNA of the CDR3 is TGCGCCAGCAGGATACAGACTAGCGGGAGCTCCTACGAGCAGTACTTC.

The rearrangement uses TRBV6-6 and TRBJ2-3; D unclear. Germline-derived CDR1 and CDR2 are MNHNY and SVGAGI (reference sequence). V was trimmed by 4 bases and J by 1 base, leaving 6 bases between them. The CDR3 has 13 residues. CDR3 bases: TGTGCCAGCAGTTTTATCGGCACAGATACGCAGTATTTT. The encoded protein is CASSFIGTDTQYF.

The V call is TRBV3-1 (or the pseudogene TRBV3-2), the J call TRBJ1-5, with D unresolved. CDR3 length: 17 amino acids. Germline V gene data show CDR1 as LGHDT and CDR2 as YNNKEL (reference sequence). V was cut by 2 bases and J by 2 bases, with 16 bases left in between. The CDR3 DNA sequence: TGTGCCAGCAGCCAACCATCCGGGCCTTCAGGCAATCAGCCCCAGCATTTT. Its translation: CASSQPSGPSGNQPQHF.

V usage is TRBV3-1 (or the pseudogene TRBV3-2) and J usage is TRBJ2-2; possible D gene TRBD2, 5 bases. Germline CDR1 and CDR2: LGHDT and YNNKEL (reference sequence). There are 16 residues in the CDR3. Trimming left V 2 bases short and J 1 base short, with 11 bases between. The CDR3 nucleotides read TGTGCCAGCAGCCAACACGGACGGGAGAACACCGGGGAGCTGTTTTTT. This codes for CASSQHGRENTGELFF.

This CDR3 is CASSPRLADTGELFF. The CDR3 nucleotides read TGTGCCAGCAGCCCCCGACTAGCCGACACCGGGGAGCTGTTTTTT. The V gene is TRBV7-2, the J gene TRBJ2-2, with 7 bases lining up with TRBD2. This CDR3 contains 15 residues. With 5 bases clipped from V and 3 bases from J, the junction kept 6 bases outside the gene matches. Germline-derived CDR1 and CDR2 are SGHTA and FQGNSA.

The J gene is TRBJ2-7, the V gene TRBV7-8; TRBD2 aligns across 7 bases. The length of the CDR3 is 15 residues. The junction had 8 bases not matched to a gene; V was cut back by 5 bases and J by 1 base. Germline CDR1 is SGHVS and CDR2 is FQNEAQ. The CDR3 loop reads CASSRAGTKSYEQYF. The CDR3 bases are TGTGCCAGCAGCCGAGCAGGGACTAAATCCTACGAGCAGTACTTC.